The T cell receptor (beta chain) described here comes from a study of PD-L1 blockade in urothelial cancer. The study, taken as a whole, reports: Tumor-associated TCR clones expanded more in blood at 3 weeks in patients with durable benefit.

The time point denotes: peripheral blood 6 weeks after treatment start. Urothelial carcinoma affected the patients, and it was locally advanced or metastatic. In regard to this clone: Antigen specificity is unknown.

Produced via immunoSEQ multiplex PCR; TCRdb's table is partial and in-frame only. The table has about 120,000 clones, roughly 89% seen once; the top ten hold 1.5% to 2%. This CDR3 has 13 amino acids. V was clipped by 7 bases and J by 1 base, with 9 bases between them. Germline assignment: CDR1 SGDLS and CDR2 YYNGEE. The chain is built from TRBV9 and TRBJ1-3; D gene ambiguous. This receptor was identified in a man aged 55 to 70 with urothelial cancer. The source material was PBMCs, sampled around atezolizumab (anti-PD-L1) treatment. CDR3 in DNA: TGTGCCAGCGGGAGGGTTTCTGGAAACACCATATATTTT. It yields the protein CASGRVSGNTIYF.